The source of this T cell receptor beta chain is a study of T cell responses to AZD1222 COVID-19 vaccine. Method: immunoSEQ multiplex PCR; TCRdb's copy keeps in-frame clones and lacks some. The repertoire has fewer than 120,000 clones, over 75% of them found once; the top ten carry 4% to 5%. The CDR3 has 13 residues. V lost 4 bases, J lost 3 bases, and 3 bases stayed unmatched. The sample in question was peripheral blood, obtained on day 0 of AZD1222 vaccination. The source of this sequence is an adult in good health. The rearrangement uses TRBV12-3 or TRBV12-4 and TRBJ2-7, with 7 nucleotides matching TRBD1. The CDR3 loop is CASSSTGRYEQYF. CDR3 nucleotides: TGTGCCAGCAGTTCGACAGGGCGCTACGAGCAGTACTTC.